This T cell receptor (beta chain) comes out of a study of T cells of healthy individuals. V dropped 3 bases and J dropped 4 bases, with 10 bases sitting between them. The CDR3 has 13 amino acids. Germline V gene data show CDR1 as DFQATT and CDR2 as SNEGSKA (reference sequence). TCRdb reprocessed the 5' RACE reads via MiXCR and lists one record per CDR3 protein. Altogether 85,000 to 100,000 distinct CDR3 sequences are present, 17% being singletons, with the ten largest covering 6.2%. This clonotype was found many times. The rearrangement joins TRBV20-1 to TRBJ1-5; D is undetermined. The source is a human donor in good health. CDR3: CSASKGANQPQHF. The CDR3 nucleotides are TGCAGTGCTAGTAAAGGCGCGAATCAGCCCCAGCATTTT.